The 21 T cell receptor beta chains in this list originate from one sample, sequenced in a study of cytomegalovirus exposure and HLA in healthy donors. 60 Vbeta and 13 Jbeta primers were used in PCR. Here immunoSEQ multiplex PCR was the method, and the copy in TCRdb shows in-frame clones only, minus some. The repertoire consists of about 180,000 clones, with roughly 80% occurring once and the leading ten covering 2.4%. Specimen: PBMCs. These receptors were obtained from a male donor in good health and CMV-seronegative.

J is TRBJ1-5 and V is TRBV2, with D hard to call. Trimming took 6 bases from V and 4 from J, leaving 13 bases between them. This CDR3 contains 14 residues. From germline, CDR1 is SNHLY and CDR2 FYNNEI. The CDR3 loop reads CASSARGANQPQHF. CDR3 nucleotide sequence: TGTGCCAGCAGCGCCCGGGGAGCTAATCAGCCCCAGCATTTT.

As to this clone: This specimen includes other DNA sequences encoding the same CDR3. DNA of the CDR3: TGTGCCAGTAGTCCTCTTGCCGGGGATAATGAAAAACTGTTTTTT. As protein: CASSPLAGDNEKLFF. J is TRBJ1-4 and V is TRBV19; D uncertain. Germline V gene data show CDR1 as LNHDA and CDR2 as SQIVND (reference sequence). V lost 5 bases and J 4 bases, leaving 14 bases between the germline ends. The CDR3 covers 15 residues.

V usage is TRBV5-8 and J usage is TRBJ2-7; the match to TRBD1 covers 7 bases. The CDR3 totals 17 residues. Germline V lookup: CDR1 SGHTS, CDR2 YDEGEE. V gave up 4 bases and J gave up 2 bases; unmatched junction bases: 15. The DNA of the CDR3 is TGTGCCAGCAGCCTGATCCGGGACAGCTCCTTTACCTACGAGCAGTACTTC. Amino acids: CASSLIRDSSFTYEQYF.

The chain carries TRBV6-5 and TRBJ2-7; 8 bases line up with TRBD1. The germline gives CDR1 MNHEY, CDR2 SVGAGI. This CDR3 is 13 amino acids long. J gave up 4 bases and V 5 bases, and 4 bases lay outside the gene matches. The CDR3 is CASSPRQGYEQYF. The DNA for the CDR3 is TGTGCCAGCAGTCCTCGACAGGGGTACGAGCAGTACTTC.

CDR3 sequence reads: CASKPRTTSGNEQFF. The CDR3 nucleotides are TGTGCCAGCAAACCCCGGACTACCTCGGGGAATGAGCAGTTCTTC. V usage is TRBV27 and J usage is TRBJ2-1; weak D call: TRBD2 (6 bases). V lost 7 bases and J 7 bases, leaving 20 bases between the germline ends. The CDR3 length is 15 residues. Looked up from germline, CDR1 is MNHEY and CDR2 is SMNVEV (reference sequence).

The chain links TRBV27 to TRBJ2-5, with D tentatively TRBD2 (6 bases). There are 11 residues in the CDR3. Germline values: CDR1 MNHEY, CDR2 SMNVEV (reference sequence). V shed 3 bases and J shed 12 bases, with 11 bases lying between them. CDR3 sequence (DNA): TGTGCCAGCAGTTTGGGGGGAACGGAGTACTTC. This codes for CASSLGGTEYF.

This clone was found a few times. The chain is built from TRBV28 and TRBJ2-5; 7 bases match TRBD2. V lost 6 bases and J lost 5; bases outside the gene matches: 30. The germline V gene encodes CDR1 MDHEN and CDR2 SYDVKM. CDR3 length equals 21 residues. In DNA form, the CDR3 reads TGTGCCAGCAGCCACTACCGGGACTGGGGACTAAAAGATCCGGGGCCGGAGACCCAGTACTTC. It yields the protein CASSHYRDWGLKDPGPETQYF.

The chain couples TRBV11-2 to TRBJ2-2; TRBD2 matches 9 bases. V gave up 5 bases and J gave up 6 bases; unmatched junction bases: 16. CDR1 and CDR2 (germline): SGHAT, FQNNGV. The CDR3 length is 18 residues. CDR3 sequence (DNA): TGTGCCAGCAGCCCGATGACTAGCGGAGCAAGGGTTCCCGGGGAGCTGTTTTTT. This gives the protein CASSPMTSGARVPGELFF.

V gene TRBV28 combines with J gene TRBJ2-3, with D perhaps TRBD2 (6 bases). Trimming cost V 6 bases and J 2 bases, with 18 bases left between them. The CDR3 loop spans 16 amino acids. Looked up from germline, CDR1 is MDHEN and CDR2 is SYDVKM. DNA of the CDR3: TGTGCCAGCAGACCAGTCCCGGGACTCCACACAGATACGCAGTATTTT. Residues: CASRPVPGLHTDTQYF.

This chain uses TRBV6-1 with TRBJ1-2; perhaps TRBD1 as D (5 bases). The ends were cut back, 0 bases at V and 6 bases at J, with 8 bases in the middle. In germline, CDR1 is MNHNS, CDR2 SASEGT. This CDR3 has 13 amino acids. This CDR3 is CASSEALGHGYTF. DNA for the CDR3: TGTGCCAGCAGTGAAGCGCTGGGGCATGGCTACACCTTC.

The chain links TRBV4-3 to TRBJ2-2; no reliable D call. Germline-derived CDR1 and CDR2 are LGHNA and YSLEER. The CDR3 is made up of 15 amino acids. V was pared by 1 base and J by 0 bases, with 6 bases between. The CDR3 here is CASSQVGSNTGELFF. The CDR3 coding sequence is TGCGCCAGCAGCCAAGTGGGCTCGAACACCGGGGAGCTGTTTTTT.

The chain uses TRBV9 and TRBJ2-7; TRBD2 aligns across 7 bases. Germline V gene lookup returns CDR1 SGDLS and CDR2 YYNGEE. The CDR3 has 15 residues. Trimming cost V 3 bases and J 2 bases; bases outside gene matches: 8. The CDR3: CASSGGGTAAYEQYF. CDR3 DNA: TGTGCCAGCAGCGGGGGGGGGACGGCCGCCTACGAGCAGTACTTC.

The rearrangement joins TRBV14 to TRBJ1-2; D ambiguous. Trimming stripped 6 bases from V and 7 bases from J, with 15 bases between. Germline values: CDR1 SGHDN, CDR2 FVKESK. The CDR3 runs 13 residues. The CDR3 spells CASSSSSTSGYTF. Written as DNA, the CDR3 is TGTGCCAGCAGTTCCTCCTCGACAAGTGGCTACACCTTC.

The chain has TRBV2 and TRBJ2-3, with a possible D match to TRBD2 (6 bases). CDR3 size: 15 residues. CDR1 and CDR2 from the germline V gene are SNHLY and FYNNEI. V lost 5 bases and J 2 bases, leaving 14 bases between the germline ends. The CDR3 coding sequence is TGTGCCAGCAGTTACCGGGACTTTTACACAGATACGCAGTATTTT. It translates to CASSYRDFYTDTQYF.

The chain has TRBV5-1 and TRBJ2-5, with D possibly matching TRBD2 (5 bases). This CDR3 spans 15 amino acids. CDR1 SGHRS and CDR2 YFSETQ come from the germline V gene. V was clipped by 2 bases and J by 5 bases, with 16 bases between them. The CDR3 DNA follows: TGCGCCAGCAGCTTAGCCTCAACTAGAAGGGAGACCCAGTACTTC. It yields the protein CASSLASTRRETQYF.

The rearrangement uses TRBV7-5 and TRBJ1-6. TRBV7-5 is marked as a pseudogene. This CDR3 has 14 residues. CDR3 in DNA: TGTGTCAGAAGCTTAGTAGGGGGGGCTTCACCCCTCCACTTT. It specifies CVRSLVGGASPLHF.

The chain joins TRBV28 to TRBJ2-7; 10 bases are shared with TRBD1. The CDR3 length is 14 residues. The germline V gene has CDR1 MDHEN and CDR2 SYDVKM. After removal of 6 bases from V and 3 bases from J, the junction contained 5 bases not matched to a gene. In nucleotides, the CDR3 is TGTGCCAGCAGAAGACAGGGGGCGATCTACGAGCAGTACTTC. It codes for CASRRQGAIYEQYF.

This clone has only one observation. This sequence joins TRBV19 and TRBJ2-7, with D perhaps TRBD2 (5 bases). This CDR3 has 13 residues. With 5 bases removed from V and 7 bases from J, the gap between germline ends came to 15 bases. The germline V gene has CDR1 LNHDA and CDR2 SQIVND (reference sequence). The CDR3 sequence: CASSGTSWGEQYF. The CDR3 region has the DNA TGTGCCAGTAGTGGAACTAGTTGGGGTGAGCAGTACTTC.

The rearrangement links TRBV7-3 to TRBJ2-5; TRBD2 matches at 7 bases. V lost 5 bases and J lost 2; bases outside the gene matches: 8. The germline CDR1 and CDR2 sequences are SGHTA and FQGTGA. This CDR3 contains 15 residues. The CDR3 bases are TGTGCCAGCAGCCGGGGGGTGGCTATTCAAGAGACCCAGTACTTC. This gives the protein CASSRGVAIQETQYF.

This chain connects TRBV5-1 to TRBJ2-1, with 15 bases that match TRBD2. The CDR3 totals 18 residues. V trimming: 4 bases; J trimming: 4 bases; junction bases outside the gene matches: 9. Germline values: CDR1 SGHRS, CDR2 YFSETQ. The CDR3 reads CASSGGLAGGLSYNEQFF. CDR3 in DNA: TGCGCCAGCAGCGGGGGACTAGCGGGGGGCCTATCTTACAATGAGCAGTTCTTC.

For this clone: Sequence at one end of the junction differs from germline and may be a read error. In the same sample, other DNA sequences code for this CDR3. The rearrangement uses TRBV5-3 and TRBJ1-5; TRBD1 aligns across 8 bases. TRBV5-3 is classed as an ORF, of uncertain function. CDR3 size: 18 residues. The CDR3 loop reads CARSLAGTGGLSNQPQHF. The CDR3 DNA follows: TGTGCCAGGAGCTTGGCCGGGACAGGTGGCCTGAGCAATCAGCCCCAGCATTTT.